Below are 4 T cell receptor beta chains sequenced from a single sample in a study of shared T cell receptors in the human thymus. Here immunoSEQ multiplex PCR was the method, and the copy in TCRdb shows in-frame clones only, minus some. The table shows some 720,000 clones, with approximately 90% occurring only once. In addition, the sample was reused for a study of human thymus T cells.

The sequenced material came from thymocytes. These receptors originate from a boy under three years old with a congenital heart defect.

This clone was detected a few times. The chain uses TRBV7-2 and TRBJ1-1, with D uncertain. The CDR3 runs to 13 residues. V was pared by 6 bases and J by 10 bases, with 18 bases between. Germline V gene data show CDR1 as SGHTA and CDR2 as FQGNSA. The CDR3 DNA follows: TGTGCCAGCAGTTATAAGACGGGAGGAGGAGCTTTCTTT. It is translated as CASSYKTGGGAFF.

The chain joins TRBV27 to TRBJ2-2; 8 bases are shared with TRBD1. V dropped 4 bases and J dropped 5; count of bases not matched to a gene: 9. Germline-derived CDR1 and CDR2 are MNHEY and SMNVEV (reference sequence). This CDR3 comprises 16 residues. DNA of the CDR3: TGTGCCAGCAGTTCGTGGACAGGGAATAGGACCGGGGAGCTGTTTTTT. Protein: CASSSWTGNRTGELFF.

V gene TRBV19 combines with J gene TRBJ2-2; 9 bases map to TRBD1. V trimming: 3 bases; J trimming: 6 bases; junction bases outside the gene matches: 14. The germline V gene has CDR1 LNHDA and CDR2 SQIVND (reference sequence). This CDR3 is 18 amino acids long. CDR3 in amino acids: CASSMRTGVNWNPGELFF. The DNA for the CDR3 is TGTGCCAGTAGTATGAGGACAGGGGTCAATTGGAATCCCGGGGAGCTGTTTTTT.

This clone was counted a few times. This chain uses TRBV20-1 with TRBJ1-2, with D perhaps TRBD1 (5 bases). The CDR3 runs to 11 residues. CDR1 and CDR2 from the germline V gene are DFQATT and SNEGSKA (reference sequence). V lost 3 bases and J 5 bases, leaving 7 bases between the germline ends. The CDR3 DNA follows: TGCAGTGCTAGCGGGGGGTATGGCTACACCTTC. Amino acid sequence: CSASGGYGYTF.